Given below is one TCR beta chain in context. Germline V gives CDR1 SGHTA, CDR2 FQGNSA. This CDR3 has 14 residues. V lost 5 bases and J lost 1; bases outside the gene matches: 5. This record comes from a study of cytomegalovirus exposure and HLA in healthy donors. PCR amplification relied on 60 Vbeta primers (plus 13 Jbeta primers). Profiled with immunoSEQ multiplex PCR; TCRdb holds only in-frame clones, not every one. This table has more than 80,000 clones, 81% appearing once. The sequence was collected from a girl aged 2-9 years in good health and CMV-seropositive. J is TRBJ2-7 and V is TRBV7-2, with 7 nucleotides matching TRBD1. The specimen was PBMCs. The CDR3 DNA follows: TGTGCCAGCAGCCCCCGACAGGGATCCTACGAGCAGTACTTC. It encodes CASSPRQGSYEQYF.